A selection of T cell receptor beta chains follows, all from one sample in a study of blood T cell repertoires in COVID-19. The data were produced by immunoSEQ multiplex PCR, yet TCRdb's version contains in-frame clones alone and is incomplete. The table includes around 190,000 clones, about 85% detected once. The sequenced sample was peripheral blood. These receptors were taken from a woman aged 55 to 70 with acute or convalescent COVID-19. The CDR3 runs from the conserved cysteine through the conserved F or W. The D gene is left open where the match is weak. The listing skips clone size in some rows; elsewhere it reads once, few, many or a size class.

abundance: once; d_gene: -; v_gene: TRBV3-1/TRBV3-2; j_gene: TRBJ1-2; CDR3nt: TGTGCCAGCCACAGAGGGGGGGTCAGATCGGATGGCTACACCTTC; CDR3aa: CASHRGGVRSDGYTF
abundance: -; d_gene: TRBD2; v_gene: TRBV5-1; j_gene: TRBJ2-1; CDR3nt: TGCGCCAGCAGCTTGAATGGACTAGCTATCGATGAGCAGTTCTTC; CDR3aa: CASSLNGLAIDEQFF
abundance: -; d_gene: TRBD1; v_gene: TRBV9; j_gene: TRBJ2-2; CDR3nt: TGTGCCAGCAGCGTAGGGGGGAGGACAGGGTTGGCCGGGGAGCTGTTTTTT; CDR3aa: CASSVGGRTGLAGELFF
abundance: -; d_gene: -; v_gene: TRBV11-2; j_gene: TRBJ1-1; CDR3nt: TGTGCCAGCAGGCAGACACAGGGTTCTGAAGCTTTCTTT; CDR3aa: CASRQTQGSEAFF
abundance: -; d_gene: TRBD1; v_gene: TRBV6-5; j_gene: TRBJ2-1; CDR3nt: TGTGCCAGCAGTTACCGGACAGGGGGCCTCAATGAGCAGTTCTTC; CDR3aa: CASSYRTGGLNEQFF
abundance: -; d_gene: TRBD1; v_gene: TRBV19; j_gene: TRBJ1-5; CDR3nt: TGTGCCAGTGGCGACAGGGGAGGTCAGCCCCAGCATTTT; CDR3aa: CASGDRGGQPQHF
abundance: -; d_gene: -; v_gene: TRBV3-1/TRBV3-2; j_gene: TRBJ2-7; CDR3nt: TGTGCCAGCAGCCAAGATGGTGGCGGGAAGGAGGACGAGCAGTACTTC; CDR3aa: CASSQDGGGKEDEQYF
abundance: -; d_gene: -; v_gene: TRBV3-1/TRBV3-2; j_gene: TRBJ2-7; CDR3nt: TGTGCCAGCAGCCCCAGTAGGGGGAGTCACCATCGACAGTACTTC; CDR3aa: CASSPSRGSHHRQYF
abundance: -; d_gene: -; v_gene: TRBV2; j_gene: TRBJ1-5; CDR3nt: TGTGCCAGCGCAGGACAGAAAAATCAGCCCCAGCATTTT; CDR3aa: CASAGQKNQPQHF
abundance: -; d_gene: -; v_gene: TRBV29-1; j_gene: TRBJ2-7; CDR3nt: TGCAGCGTTGAAGGACGGGACACATATCCCTACGAGCAGTACTTC; CDR3aa: CSVEGRDTYPYEQYF
abundance: -; d_gene: TRBD2; v_gene: TRBV28; j_gene: TRBJ2-3; CDR3nt: TGTGCCAGCAAGCGGGACACAGATACGCAGTATTTT; CDR3aa: CASKRDTDTQYF
abundance: -; d_gene: -; v_gene: TRBV30; j_gene: TRBJ1-4; CDR3nt: TGTGCCTGGAGTGTAACGGGATTCGCGAATGAAAAACTGTTTTTT; CDR3aa: CAWSVTGFANEKLFF
abundance: -; d_gene: TRBD2; v_gene: TRBV30; j_gene: TRBJ2-3; CDR3nt: TGTGCCTGGACCAGACTAGCGGGAGATACGCAGTATTTT; CDR3aa: CAWTRLAGDTQYF
abundance: -; d_gene: -; v_gene: TRBV20-1; j_gene: TRBJ1-1; CDR3nt: TGCAGTGCTAGCGGGGACACTGAAGCTTTCTTT; CDR3aa: CSASGDTEAFF
abundance: -; d_gene: -; v_gene: TRBV6-1; j_gene: TRBJ2-1; CDR3nt: TGTGCCAGCAGTGAATCCACGGATGAGCAGTTCTTC; CDR3aa: CASSESTDEQFF
abundance: -; d_gene: -; v_gene: TRBV27; j_gene: TRBJ1-6; CDR3nt: TGTGCCAGCAGTTTAATTCAGGGGTCGGGGTCACCCCTCCACTTT; CDR3aa: CASSLIQGSGSPLHF
abundance: -; d_gene: TRBD1; v_gene: TRBV29-1; j_gene: TRBJ1-1; CDR3nt: TGCAGCGTTGCGGGACAGCCGAACACTGAAGCTTTCTTT; CDR3aa: CSVAGQPNTEAFF
abundance: -; d_gene: -; v_gene: TRBV12-3/TRBV12-4; j_gene: TRBJ2-5; CDR3nt: TGTGCCAGCAGTAGGAGATGGGAGACCCAGTACTTC; CDR3aa: CASSRRWETQYF
abundance: once; d_gene: -; v_gene: TRBV19; j_gene: TRBJ2-7; CDR3nt: TGTGCCAGTAGTTCCCTCTACTACGAGCAGTACTTC; CDR3aa: CASSSLYYEQYF
abundance: -; d_gene: TRBD1; v_gene: TRBV18; j_gene: TRBJ1-2; CDR3nt: TGTGCCAGCTCATCCGAGACAGGGAACTATGGCTACACCTTC; CDR3aa: CASSSETGNYGYTF
abundance: once; d_gene: TRBD1; v_gene: TRBV5-1; j_gene: TRBJ2-5; CDR3nt: TGCGCCAGCGGGACAGGGGGTCAAGAGACCCAGTACTTC; CDR3aa: CASGTGGQETQYF
abundance: -; d_gene: TRBD1; v_gene: TRBV2; j_gene: TRBJ1-2; CDR3nt: TGTGCCAGCAGTGAGGACAGGATTTCTTATGATGGCTACACCTTC; CDR3aa: CASSEDRISYDGYTF
abundance: few; d_gene: -; v_gene: TRBV25-1; j_gene: TRBJ2-7; CDR3nt: TGTGCCAGCAACCGGGTACAGGGGAGGACCTACGAGCAGTACTTC; CDR3aa: CASNRVQGRTYEQYF
abundance: few; d_gene: -; v_gene: TRBV10-3; j_gene: TRBJ1-2; CDR3nt: TGTGCCATCAGTGAGACAGGGACCTATGGCTACACCTTC; CDR3aa: CAISETGTYGYTF
abundance: -; d_gene: -; v_gene: TRBV6-1; j_gene: TRBJ1-5; CDR3nt: TGTGCCAGCAGTGAAATTAGTATGGGCAATCAGCCCCAGCATTTT; CDR3aa: CASSEISMGNQPQHF
abundance: -; d_gene: TRBD2; v_gene: TRBV7-9; j_gene: TRBJ2-3; CDR3nt: TGTGCCAGCAGCTTAAGCGGGAGGGGTCACGAGCAGTATTTT; CDR3aa: CASSLSGRGHEQYF
abundance: -; d_gene: -; v_gene: TRBV2; j_gene: TRBJ2-3; CDR3nt: TGTGCCAGCAGTGAAGACCTAGCGAGCACAGATACGCAGTATTTT; CDR3aa: CASSEDLASTDTQYF
abundance: -; d_gene: TRBD1; v_gene: TRBV10-3; j_gene: TRBJ1-5; CDR3nt: TGTGCCATCTCACCCGTTGGGACAGGGGTCAATCAGCCCCAGCATTTT; CDR3aa: CAISPVGTGVNQPQHF
abundance: -; d_gene: TRBD2; v_gene: TRBV5-4; j_gene: TRBJ2-1; CDR3nt: TGTGCCAGCAGCCTGACTAGCGCGACCTACAATGAGCAGTTCTTC; CDR3aa: CASSLTSATYNEQFF
abundance: -; d_gene: -; v_gene: TRBV7-9; j_gene: TRBJ2-3; CDR3nt: TGTGCCAGCAGCTTAGGCGGGACCCTCGGGGATACGCAGTATTTT; CDR3aa: CASSLGGTLGDTQYF
abundance: once; d_gene: -; v_gene: TRBV12-3/TRBV12-4; j_gene: TRBJ1-1; CDR3nt: TGTGCCAGCAGCGCAAGACAGACTGAAGCTTTCTTT; CDR3aa: CASSARQTEAFF
abundance: -; d_gene: -; v_gene: TRBV19; j_gene: TRBJ2-3; CDR3nt: TGTGCCAGCTGGGACTCGAGTTCCACAGATACGCAGTATTTT; CDR3aa: CASWDSSSTDTQYF
abundance: -; d_gene: TRBD1; v_gene: TRBV4-1; j_gene: TRBJ1-3; CDR3nt: TGCGCCAGCAGCTTCGACCAGGGGGTAGGGACCATATATTTT; CDR3aa: CASSFDQGVGTIYF
abundance: -; d_gene: TRBD1; v_gene: TRBV30; j_gene: TRBJ1-5; CDR3nt: TGTGCCTGGAGTGGGACAGGGGACGGTCAGCCCCAGCATTTT; CDR3aa: CAWSGTGDGQPQHF
abundance: -; d_gene: TRBD1; v_gene: TRBV2; j_gene: TRBJ1-6; CDR3nt: TGTGCCAGCACCTGGGACAGGGACAATTCACCCCTCCACTTT; CDR3aa: CASTWDRDNSPLHF
abundance: -; d_gene: -; v_gene: TRBV5-4; j_gene: TRBJ1-1; CDR3nt: TGTGCCAGCAGCTTTCCGACAGGCGAGAACACTGAAGCTTTCTTT; CDR3aa: CASSFPTGENTEAFF
abundance: -; d_gene: TRBD1; v_gene: TRBV30; j_gene: TRBJ1-3; CDR3nt: TGTGCCTGGAGACAGGGGGCTGGAAACACCATATATTTT; CDR3aa: CAWRQGAGNTIYF
abundance: few; d_gene: -; v_gene: TRBV21-1; j_gene: TRBJ1-3; CDR3nt: TGTGCCAGCAGCAAAGGGGAGGTGACCTCTGGAAACACCATATATTTT; CDR3aa: CASSKGEVTSGNTIYF
abundance: once; d_gene: TRBD2; v_gene: TRBV5-1; j_gene: TRBJ2-1; CDR3nt: TGCGCCAGCAGCCCGGGACTATCCGGGGAGCAGTTCTTC; CDR3aa: CASSPGLSGEQFF
abundance: -; d_gene: TRBD1; v_gene: TRBV19; j_gene: TRBJ1-5; CDR3nt: TGTGCCAGTAGTTTTTACCAGGGGGCCCAGCCCCAGCATTTT; CDR3aa: CASSFYQGAQPQHF
abundance: -; d_gene: TRBD1; v_gene: TRBV5-1; j_gene: TRBJ1-4; CDR3nt: TGCGCCAGCAGCCCGGGACCTCGGGGGACAGGGTATGAAAAACTGTTTTTT; CDR3aa: CASSPGPRGTGYEKLFF
abundance: -; d_gene: TRBD1; v_gene: TRBV5-5; j_gene: TRBJ1-5; CDR3nt: TGTGCCAGCAGCACCGGGACAGGGAATCAGCCCCAGCATTTT; CDR3aa: CASSTGTGNQPQHF
abundance: -; d_gene: TRBD1; v_gene: TRBV3-1/TRBV3-2; j_gene: TRBJ1-2; CDR3nt: TGTGCCAGCAGCCAAACGACGACAGGGAGTGCGGGTGGCTACACCTTC; CDR3aa: CASSQTTTGSAGGYTF
abundance: -; d_gene: TRBD2; v_gene: TRBV24-1; j_gene: TRBJ2-1; CDR3nt: TGTGCCACCGGGGGGGTTTTGGGTAACAATGAGCAGTTCTTC; CDR3aa: CATGGVLGNNEQFF
abundance: -; d_gene: TRBD1; v_gene: TRBV10-2; j_gene: TRBJ1-2; CDR3nt: TGCGCCAGCAGTGGAACAGGGGGGGAGTATGGCTACACCTTC; CDR3aa: CASSGTGGEYGYTF
abundance: -; d_gene: TRBD2; v_gene: TRBV25-1; j_gene: TRBJ2-5; CDR3nt: TGTGCCAGCAGTCAGACGCGGGAGATAGAGACCCAGTACTTC; CDR3aa: CASSQTREIETQYF
abundance: -; d_gene: -; v_gene: TRBV19; j_gene: TRBJ1-5; CDR3nt: TGTGCCAGTAAGGTAGGGTTGGGGGCGCGGGGCAATCAGCCCCAGCATTTT; CDR3aa: CASKVGLGARGNQPQHF
abundance: -; d_gene: -; v_gene: TRBV9; j_gene: TRBJ2-3; CDR3nt: TGTGCCAGCAGCCTGGGGACTAGCACAGATACGCAGTATTTT; CDR3aa: CASSLGTSTDTQYF
abundance: -; d_gene: -; v_gene: TRBV19; j_gene: TRBJ1-2; CDR3nt: TGTGCCAGTAGTTTCCCGACGGTCCGAGGATATGGCTACACCTTC; CDR3aa: CASSFPTVRGYGYTF
abundance: -; d_gene: TRBD1; v_gene: TRBV4-2; j_gene: TRBJ1-6; CDR3nt: TGTGCCAGCACCCCACAGGGGAATTCACCCCTCCACTTT; CDR3aa: CASTPQGNSPLHF
abundance: -; d_gene: -; v_gene: TRBV20-1; j_gene: TRBJ1-2; CDR3nt: TGCAGTGCTAGTGGGGCTCGGGGCAGGGACTCTCCTAACTATGGCTACACCTTC; CDR3aa: CSASGARGRDSPNYGYTF
abundance: -; d_gene: -; v_gene: TRBV9; j_gene: TRBJ2-1; CDR3nt: TGTGCCAGCAGCGCAGGAAGTGAGCAGTTCTTC; CDR3aa: CASSAGSEQFF
abundance: -; d_gene: -; v_gene: TRBV19; j_gene: TRBJ2-1; CDR3nt: TGTGCCACCCTGGGTTTGAGCGGGTATTACAATGAGCAGTTCTTC; CDR3aa: CATLGLSGYYNEQFF
abundance: -; d_gene: -; v_gene: TRBV5-1; j_gene: TRBJ1-3; CDR3nt: TGCGCCAGCAGCCCGGGCGGGACGGGCTTATCTGGAAACACCATATATTTT; CDR3aa: CASSPGGTGLSGNTIYF
abundance: -; d_gene: TRBD1; v_gene: TRBV5-1; j_gene: TRBJ2-1; CDR3nt: TGCGCCAGCAGCTTGAATTCAGGCAGGGGGCATGAGCAGTTCTTC; CDR3aa: CASSLNSGRGHEQFF
abundance: -; d_gene: -; v_gene: TRBV6-6; j_gene: TRBJ1-5; CDR3nt: TGTGCCAGCAGTTCGACAGACAATCAGCCCCAGCATTTT; CDR3aa: CASSSTDNQPQHF
abundance: -; d_gene: TRBD1; v_gene: TRBV27; j_gene: TRBJ1-2; CDR3nt: TGTGCCAGCAGTCCCACCTGGACAGGGTCATTTGACTATGGCTACACCTTC; CDR3aa: CASSPTWTGSFDYGYTF
abundance: -; d_gene: TRBD1; v_gene: TRBV2; j_gene: TRBJ1-1; CDR3nt: TGTGCCAGCAGGAGGACAGGGGAAAGCACTGAAGCTTTCTTT; CDR3aa: CASRRTGESTEAFF
abundance: few; d_gene: -; v_gene: TRBV5-4; j_gene: TRBJ2-4; CDR3nt: TGTGCCAGCAGCTTGGAACAGGGCGGTACCATTCAGTACTTC; CDR3aa: CASSLEQGGTIQYF
abundance: -; d_gene: TRBD2; v_gene: TRBV7-2; j_gene: TRBJ2-7; CDR3nt: TGTGCCAGCAGCTCTTATGGACTAGCGGGAGGTGAGCAGTACTTC; CDR3aa: CASSSYGLAGGEQYF